A single sample gave rise to the 32 T cell receptor beta chains below, sequenced in a study of blood T cell repertoires in COVID-19 (dated by TCRdb to 2018 to 2021). Receptor amplification or capture employed the immunoSEQ multiplex PCR assay. TCRdb mirrors the immuneACCESS table, restricted to in-frame sequences. Some clones are absent from its copies; in checked studies, under half trace to an unresolved V gene, and the reason for the others is unknown. The sample includes approximately 130,000 clones, with 87% observed a single time. 2.5% of the sample goes to the ten largest clones. The sequencing input was peripheral blood. These receptors all stem from a man in his forties or fifties with active COVID-19.

The rearrangement uses TRBV3-1 (or the pseudogene TRBV3-2) and TRBJ2-3; 15 bases are shared with TRBD2. This CDR3 has 17 residues. With V trimmed by 6 bases and J by 3 bases, 7 bases remained unmatched. The germline V gene encodes CDR1 LGHDT and CDR2 YNNKEL (reference sequence). CDR3 protein: CASSGLAGGLGTDTQYF. As DNA, the CDR3 is TGTGCCAGCAGTGGACTAGCGGGGGGGCTGGGGACAGATACGCAGTATTTT.

V and J are TRBV7-9 and TRBJ2-7; the D gene is possibly TRBD1 (6 bases). The CDR3 runs to 16 residues. CDR1 SEHNR and CDR2 FQNEAQ come from the germline V gene (reference sequence). V shed 8 bases and J shed 0 bases, with 20 bases lying between them. The CDR3 coding sequence is TGTGCCAGCCCACCCTCCTCGGACAGAGACTCCTACGAGCAGTACTTC. Its translation is CASPPSSDRDSYEQYF.

This chain connects TRBV5-1 to TRBJ2-7; 8 bases fit TRBD1. CDR3 length equals 16 residues. With 4 bases clipped from V and 4 bases from J, the junction kept 13 bases outside the gene matches. Germline V gives CDR1 SGHRS, CDR2 YFSETQ. The CDR3 region has the DNA TGCGCCAGCAGCCCGGCCCGGGACAGGCGAACTTACGAGCAGTACTTC. Translating it yields CASSPARDRRTYEQYF.

This chain connects TRBV7-9 to TRBJ2-7; TRBD2 is a possible D gene (5 bases). The CDR3 is 14 amino acids. Germline lookup yields CDR1 SEHNR and CDR2 FQNEAQ (reference sequence). V gave up 4 bases and J gave up 3 bases, with 13 bases separating them. The CDR3 sequence: CASSSRERFYEQYF. The CDR3 DNA follows: TGTGCCAGCAGCTCCCGGGAAAGATTCTACGAGCAGTACTTC.

This rearrangement joins TRBV21-1 to TRBJ2-7; the DNA was not used to check the table's D call, TRBD2. TRBV21-1 is noted as a pseudogene. The CDR3 sequence is 12 residues long. CDR3 amino acids: CASSKSDYEQYF. In DNA, the CDR3 is TGTGCCAGCAGCAAGAGCGACTACGAGCAGTACTTC.

V gene TRBV7-8 combines with J gene TRBJ1-3; D gene ambiguous. Trimming took off 5 bases at V and 0 bases at J, with 5 bases between the two ends. Germline-derived CDR1 and CDR2 are SGHVS and FQNEAQ. CDR3 size: 13 residues. CDR3 DNA sequence: TGTGCCAGCAGCCGTAACTCTGGAAACACCATATATTTT. Amino acid sequence: CASSRNSGNTIYF. Full variable domain (remainder filled in from reference TRBV7-8 and TRBJ1-3): GAGVSQSPRYKVAKRGQDVALRCDPISGHVSLFWYQQALGQGPEFLTYFQNEAQLDKSGLPSDRFFAERPEGSVSTLKIQRTQQEDSAVYLCASSRNSGNTIYFGEGSWLTVV.

The rearrangement uses TRBV19 and TRBJ2-5; possibly TRBD1 for D (5 bases). V lost 2 bases to trimming and J lost 5 bases, with 12 bases between them. CDR1 is LNHDA, CDR2 SQIVND, per germline (reference sequence). The CDR3 extends over 14 amino acids. Written as DNA, the CDR3 is TGTGCCAGTAGTATAATGGGGCTAGTTGAGACCCAGTACTTC. This sequence encodes CASSIMGLVETQYF.

The rearrangement joins TRBV2 to TRBJ2-1; 10 positions agree with TRBD2. The ends lost 8 bases at V and 5 bases at J; junction bases unmatched: 12. Germline V CDR1 and CDR2: SNHLY, FYNNEI. This CDR3 is 16 amino acids long. In DNA form, the CDR3 reads TGTGCCAGCTCCCGAAAGGGAGCGGGGGGGAACAATGAGCAGTTCTTC. Translation: CASSRKGAGGNNEQFF.

The V and J genes are TRBV7-8 and TRBJ1-5; 10 bases agree with TRBD1. The CDR3 covers 18 residues. Germline loops: CDR1 SGHVS, CDR2 FQNEAQ. V dropped 5 bases and J dropped 3; count of bases not matched to a gene: 13. The CDR3 DNA sequence: TGTGCCAGCAGCAACCCCAGCCGGGACAGGGGCGCCAATCAGCCCCAGCATTTT. Protein sequence: CASSNPSRDRGANQPQHF.

The chain joins TRBV12-3 or TRBV12-4 to TRBJ2-1; TRBD2 is a possible D gene (5 bases). The CDR3 loop spans 13 amino acids. V lost 5 bases and J lost 7, with 12 bases in between. The CDR3 reads CASSRTGGNEQFF. The CDR3, as DNA: TGTGCCAGCAGTCGGACTGGCGGGAATGAGCAGTTCTTC.

The chain combines TRBV6-5 with TRBJ2-2; 7 positions agree with TRBD2. Germline V CDR1 and CDR2: MNHEY, SVGAGI. The CDR3 runs 13 residues. Losses at the gene ends were 10 bases for V and 4 bases for J; bases not matched to a gene: 6. CDR3 DNA sequence: TGTGCCACCCGGGGGGAGGGCACCGGGGAGCTGTTTTTT. Its translation is CATRGEGTGELFF.

The chain employs TRBV18 and TRBJ2-3; 9 nucleotides line up with TRBD2. CDR3 length equals 15 residues. After removal of 2 bases from V and 3 bases from J, the junction contained 3 bases not matched to a gene. The V gene's germline CDR1 is KGHSH and CDR2 LQKENI. The CDR3 coding sequence is TGTGCCAGCTCACCAGTAGCGGGGGATACAGATACGCAGTATTTT. Its protein product is CASSPVAGDTDTQYF.

The CDR3 sequence: CASSEALLGQGQTYEQYF. CDR3 sequence (DNA): TGTGCCAGCAGTGAAGCGCTTTTGGGACAGGGGCAGACCTACGAGCAGTACTTC. The chain has TRBV2 and TRBJ2-7; 10 bases fit TRBD1. V dropped 0 bases and J dropped 2; count of bases not matched to a gene: 10. Germline V gene data show CDR1 as SNHLY and CDR2 as FYNNEI. The CDR3 has 18 amino acids.

The V and J genes are TRBV30 and TRBJ1-5; D is uncertain. There are 15 residues in the CDR3. V gave up 0 bases and J gave up 0 bases, with 9 bases separating them. Germline values: CDR1 GTSNPN, CDR2 SVGIG (reference sequence). The CDR3 nucleotides read TGTGCCTGGAGTGTCGGTCCGGGTAGCAATCAGCCCCAGCATTTT. As protein: CAWSVGPGSNQPQHF.

J is TRBJ2-3 and V is TRBV11-3; tentatively, D is TRBD1 (6 bases). This CDR3 contains 16 residues. Germline V gene sequence: CDR1 SGHNT, CDR2 YENEEA. Trimming cost V 1 base and J 0 bases, with 11 bases left between them. CDR3 DNA sequence: TGTGCCAGCAGCTTAGGGGAAAGGGGGAGCACAGATACGCAGTATTTT. Protein sequence: CASSLGERGSTDTQYF.

This clone came up a few times. The rearrangement joins TRBV6-5 to TRBJ1-6; D perhaps matches TRBD1 (6 bases). The CDR3 length is 15 residues. V gave up 5 bases and J gave up 1 base, with 9 bases separating them. CDR1 and CDR2 from the germline V gene are MNHEY and SVGAGI. The CDR3: CASSIGTSYNSPLHF. The CDR3 DNA is TGTGCCAGCAGTATCGGGACATCCTATAATTCACCCCTCCACTTT.

This clone was recorded only once. The CDR3 nucleotides are TGTGCCAGCAGCCAAGACCTCTCCGGGGGGGCTTACGAGCAGTACTTC. Translating gives CASSQDLSGGAYEQYF. The V gene is TRBV4-2, the J gene TRBJ2-7; 8 bases line up with TRBD2. The CDR3 spans 16 residues. Germline V CDR1 and CDR2: LGHNA, YNFKEQ. The V and J ends lost 0 bases and 4 bases, in that order; junction bases with no gene match: 8.

In this sample, this clone turned up a few times. The chain joins TRBV30 to TRBJ2-3, with D unclear. CDR1 is GTSNPN and CDR2 is SVGIG in the germline V gene (reference sequence). The CDR3 runs 13 residues. Trimming removed 2 bases at V and 4 bases at J, with 10 bases between. CDR3 nucleotide sequence: TGTGCCTGGAGTCTTGCAGGCCCAGATACGCAGTATTTT. Translating it yields CAWSLAGPDTQYF.

The chain is built from TRBV6-6 and TRBJ1-2; TRBD1 is a possible D gene (5 bases). The CDR3 has 14 residues. Trimming stripped 5 bases from V and 6 bases from J, with 16 bases between. CDR1 and CDR2 from the germline V gene are MNHNY and SVGAGI (reference sequence). CDR3 DNA: TGTGCCAGCAGTCACTGGACACCCAGCGATGGCTACACCTTC. Translation: CASSHWTPSDGYTF.

J is TRBJ1-1 and V is TRBV5-1, with a weak D call TRBD1 (6 bases). The CDR3 spans 14 residues. V lost 4 bases and J lost 0, with 10 bases in between. The germline CDR1 and CDR2 sequences are SGHRS and YFSETQ. The CDR3: CASSQGTLNTEAFF. Here the CDR3 DNA reads TGCGCCAGCAGCCAGGGGACCTTGAACACTGAAGCTTTCTTT.

J is TRBJ1-5 and V is TRBV3-1 (or the pseudogene TRBV3-2); D is ambiguous. V lost 4 bases and J lost 4, with 8 bases in between. Germline V gene lookup returns CDR1 LGHDT and CDR2 YNNKEL (reference sequence). There are 13 residues in the CDR3. The CDR3 sequence is CASSRTPNQPQHF. Written as DNA, the CDR3 is TGTGCCAGCAGCCGGACTCCAAATCAGCCCCAGCATTTT.

The chain has TRBV12-5 and TRBJ1-1; possible D gene TRBD1, 5 bases. V was pared by 0 bases and J by 10 bases, with 6 bases between. The CDR3 length is 11 residues. CDR1 is LGHNT and CDR2 is FRNRAP in the germline V gene. The CDR3 loop is CASGLVTAAFF. Here the CDR3 DNA reads TGTGCTAGTGGTTTGGTGACAGCAGCTTTCTTT.

V is TRBV11-2 and J is TRBJ2-3, with 9 positions matching TRBD2. Germline values: CDR1 SGHAT, CDR2 FQNNGV. J gave up 3 bases and V 1 base, and 8 bases lay outside the gene matches. This CDR3 region has 17 residues. The CDR3, as DNA: TGTGCCAGCAGCTTAGGGCGCGGGGGGGCAAGAACAGATACGCAGTATTTT. It codes for CASSLGRGGARTDTQYF.

V and J are TRBV15 and TRBJ1-1; 8 nucleotides match TRBD1. V shed 6 bases, J shed 3 bases, and the junction held 6 bases outside the gene matches. Germline assignment: CDR1 LNHNV and CDR2 YYDKDF (reference sequence). The CDR3 runs to 14 residues. This CDR3 reads CATRVRGLDTEAFF. CDR3 DNA: TGTGCCACCAGGGTCAGGGGGCTGGACACTGAAGCTTTCTTT. Using reference TRBV15 and TRBJ1-1 for the parts outside the CDR3, the full variable domain is DAMVIQNPRYQVTQFGKPVTLSCSQTLNHNVMYWYQQKSSQAPKLLFHYYDKDFNNEADTPDNFQSRRPNTSFCFLDIRSPGLGDTAMYLCATRVRGLDTEAFFGQGTRLTVV.

The chain uses TRBV5-6 and TRBJ1-2; TRBD1 aligns across 8 bases. CDR3 length: 15 amino acids. J lost 2 bases, V lost 5 bases, and 8 bases had no gene match. Germline V lookup: CDR1 SGHDT, CDR2 YYEEEE. In nucleotides, the CDR3 is TGTGCCAGCAGGGTGATCAGGGGGCTCAACTATGGCTACACCTTC. This gives the protein CASRVIRGLNYGYTF.

This chain links TRBV3-1 (or the pseudogene TRBV3-2) with TRBJ1-1; no firm D call. The V gene's germline CDR1 is LGHDT and CDR2 YNNKEL (reference sequence). With 1 base removed from V and 2 bases from J, the gap between germline ends came to 8 bases. CDR3 length equals 14 residues. CDR3 in amino acids: CASSQVAGNTEAFF. The CDR3 DNA follows: TGTGCCAGCAGCCAAGTGGCAGGTAACACTGAAGCTTTCTTT.

The CDR3 DNA is TGTGCCAGCAGCTGGACAACTGAAGCTTTCTTT. It specifies CASSWTTEAFF. The chain uses TRBV5-6 and TRBJ1-1; maybe TRBD1 (5 bases). Germline loops: CDR1 SGHDT, CDR2 YYEEEE. V was clipped by 3 bases and J by 5 bases, with 5 bases between them. The length of the CDR3 is 11 residues.

This chain joins TRBV12-5 and TRBJ2-2; D remains unclear. The CDR3 spans 13 residues. CDR1 and CDR2 (germline): LGHNT, FRNRAP. The V end was cut by 0 bases, the J end by 6 bases, with 5 bases between. The CDR3 nucleotides are TGTGCTAGTGGTTTGGTATCGGCCGGGGAGCTGTTTTTT. It yields the protein CASGLVSAGELFF.

This sequence joins TRBV10-3 and TRBJ2-2; tentative D call: TRBD1 (6 bases). CDR3 size: 15 residues. CDR1 and CDR2 (germline): ENHRY, SYGVKD. V dropped 4 bases and J dropped 2 bases, with 11 bases sitting between them. The CDR3 bases are TGTGCCATCAGTGCGCGACAGGATAACACCGGGGAGCTGTTTTTT. This translates into CAISARQDNTGELFF.

The V and J genes are TRBV7-2 and TRBJ1-5; D possibly corresponds to TRBD1 (6 bases). Looked up from germline, CDR1 is SGHTA and CDR2 is FQGNSA. The CDR3 has 16 residues. V shed 1 base and J shed 0 bases, with 10 bases lying between them. The CDR3 spells CASSLDGGASNQPQHF. In DNA form, the CDR3 reads TGTGCCAGCAGCTTAGACGGGGGGGCTAGCAATCAGCCCCAGCATTTT.

The chain recombines TRBV7-3 with TRBJ1-1; 8 nucleotides line up with TRBD1. The V segment lost 2 bases and the J segment 9 bases; nucleotides outside the gene matches: 2. CDR3 size: 12 residues. The V gene's germline CDR1 is SGHTA and CDR2 FQGTGA. Here the CDR3 DNA reads TGTGCCAGCAGCTTAGGGACAGGCAAAGCTTTCTTT. Translation: CASSLGTGKAFF.

The chain recombines TRBV6-6 with TRBJ1-2; no clear D gene. The V gene lost 4 bases and the J gene lost 1 base, with 7 bases spanning the gap. Germline assignment: CDR1 MNHNY and CDR2 SVGAGI (reference sequence). The length of the CDR3 is 13 residues. CDR3 loop: CASSSSGNYGYTF. DNA for the CDR3: TGTGCCAGCAGTTCGTCGGGTAACTATGGCTACACCTTC.